Described below is a single T cell receptor (beta chain) sequence and its context. V lost 2 bases, J lost 4 bases, and 3 bases stayed unmatched. Germline V lookup: CDR1 MNHEY, CDR2 SVGAGI. The CDR3 runs to 14 residues. The data derive from a study of Ad26.COV2.S vaccination and SARS-CoV-2 variants. Clones were sequenced by immunoSEQ multiplex PCR, and TCRdb holds only the in-frame ones, with some missing. The sample carries hundreds of thousands of clones, 89% recorded once. Treatment defined: about 20 received Ad26.COV2.S at low or high dose, single or two shots; several received placebo; per-sample allocation not given. The samples date from day 63 after the first vaccine or placebo injection.

The TCR was taken from a person between 18 and 59 years old who received the Ad26.COV2.S COVID-19 vaccine or a placebo. The chain links TRBV6-5 to TRBJ1-2; TRBD1 aligns across 8 bases. The sample was peripheral blood, taken in a trial of Ad26.COV2.S vaccine versus placebo. The CDR3 protein is CASSYQQGGYGYTF. CDR3 DNA sequence: TGTGCCAGCAGTTACCAACAGGGGGGCTATGGCTACACCTTC.